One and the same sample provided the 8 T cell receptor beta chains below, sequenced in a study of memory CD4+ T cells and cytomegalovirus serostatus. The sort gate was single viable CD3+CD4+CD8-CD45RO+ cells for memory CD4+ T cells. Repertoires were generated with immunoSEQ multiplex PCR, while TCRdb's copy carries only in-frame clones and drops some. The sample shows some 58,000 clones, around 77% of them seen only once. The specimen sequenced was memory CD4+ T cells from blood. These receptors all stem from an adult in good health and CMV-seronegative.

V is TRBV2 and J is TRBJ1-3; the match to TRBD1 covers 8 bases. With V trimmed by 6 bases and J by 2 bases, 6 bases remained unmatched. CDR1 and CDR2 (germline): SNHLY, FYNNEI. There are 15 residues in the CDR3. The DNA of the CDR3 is TGTGCCAGCAGAGCGGGACAGGTTGCTGGAAACACCATATATTTT. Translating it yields CASRAGQVAGNTIYF.

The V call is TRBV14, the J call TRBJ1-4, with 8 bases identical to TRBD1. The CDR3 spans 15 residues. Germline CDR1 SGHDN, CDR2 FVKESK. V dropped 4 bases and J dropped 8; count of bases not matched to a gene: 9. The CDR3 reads CASSRTGQAIEKLFF. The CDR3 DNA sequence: TGTGCCAGCAGCCGGACGGGACAGGCCATAGAAAAACTGTTTTTT.

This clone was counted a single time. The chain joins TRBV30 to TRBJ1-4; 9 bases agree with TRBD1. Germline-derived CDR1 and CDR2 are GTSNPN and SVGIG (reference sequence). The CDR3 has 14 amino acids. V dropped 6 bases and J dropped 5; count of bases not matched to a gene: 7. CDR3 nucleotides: TGTGCCTGCCCTCCCGGGACAGGGAATGAAAAACTGTTTTTT. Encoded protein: CACPPGTGNEKLFF.

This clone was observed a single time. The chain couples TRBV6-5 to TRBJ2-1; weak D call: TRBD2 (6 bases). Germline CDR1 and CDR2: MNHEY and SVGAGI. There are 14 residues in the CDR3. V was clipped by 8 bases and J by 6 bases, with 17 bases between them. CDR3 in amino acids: CASGRDSLVNEQFF. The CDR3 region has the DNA TGTGCCAGCGGCCGGGACTCCCTCGTCAATGAGCAGTTCTTC.

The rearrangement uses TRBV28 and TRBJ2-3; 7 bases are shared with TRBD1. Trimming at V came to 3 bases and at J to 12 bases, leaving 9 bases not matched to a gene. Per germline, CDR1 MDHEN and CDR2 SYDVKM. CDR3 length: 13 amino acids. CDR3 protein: CASSLGQHKTQYF. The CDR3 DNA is TGTGCCAGCAGTTTGGGACAGCACAAGACCCAGTATTTT.

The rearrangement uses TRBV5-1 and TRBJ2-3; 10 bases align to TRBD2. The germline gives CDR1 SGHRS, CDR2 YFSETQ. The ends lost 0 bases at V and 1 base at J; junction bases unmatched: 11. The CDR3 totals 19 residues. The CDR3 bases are TGCGCCAGCAGCTTGGGTAGAGCGGGAGGGCCTTTGGGCACAGATACGCAGTATTTT. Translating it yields CASSLGRAGGPLGTDTQYF.

The CDR3 loop reads CASSLPGTGSYEQYF. In DNA, the CDR3 is TGTGCCAGCAGCTTACCCGGTACAGGGTCCTACGAGCAGTACTTC. The V gene is TRBV7-2, the J gene TRBJ2-7; weak D call: TRBD1 (6 bases). Germline CDR1 is SGHTA and CDR2 is FQGNSA. Trimming took 2 bases from V and 1 from J, leaving 12 bases between them. This CDR3 is 15 amino acids long.

The CDR3 loop is CATGAIGADTEAFF. CDR3 in DNA: TGTGCCACCGGGGCGATCGGGGCCGACACTGAAGCTTTCTTT. The chain carries TRBV10-3 and TRBJ1-1; a possible D gene is TRBD1 (5 bases). Germline-derived CDR1 and CDR2 are ENHRY and SYGVKD. The CDR3 extends over 14 amino acids. V lost 10 bases to trimming and J lost 3 bases, with 18 bases between them.